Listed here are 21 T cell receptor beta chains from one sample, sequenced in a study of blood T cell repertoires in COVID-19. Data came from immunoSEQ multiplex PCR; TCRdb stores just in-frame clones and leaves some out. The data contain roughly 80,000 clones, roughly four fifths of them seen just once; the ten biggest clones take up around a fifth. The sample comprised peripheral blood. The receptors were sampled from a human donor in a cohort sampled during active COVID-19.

For the CDR3, the DNA is TGTGCCAGTAGTACAGGTTTTTTGGACAGGGGCTTGGGGGCTAATCAGCCCCAGCATTTT. The encoded protein is CASSTGFLDRGLGANQPQHF. The V call is TRBV19, the J call TRBJ1-5; 9 nucleotides agree with TRBD1. V gave up 4 bases and J gave up 4 bases; unmatched junction bases: 20. Germline values: CDR1 LNHDA, CDR2 SQIVND (reference sequence). CDR3 length equals 20 residues.

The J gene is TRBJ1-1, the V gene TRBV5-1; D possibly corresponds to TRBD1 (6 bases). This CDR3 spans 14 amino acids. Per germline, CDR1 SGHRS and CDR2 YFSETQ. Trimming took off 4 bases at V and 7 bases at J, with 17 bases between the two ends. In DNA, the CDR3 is TGCGCCAGCAGCGCCCAGGGGACGGTGGGTGAAGCTTTCTTT. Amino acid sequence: CASSAQGTVGEAFF.

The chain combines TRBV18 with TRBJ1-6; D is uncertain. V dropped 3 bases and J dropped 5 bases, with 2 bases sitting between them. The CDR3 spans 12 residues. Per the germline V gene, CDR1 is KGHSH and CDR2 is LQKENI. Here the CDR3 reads CASSPDNSPLHF. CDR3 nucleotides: TGTGCCAGCTCACCCGATAATTCACCCCTCCACTTT.

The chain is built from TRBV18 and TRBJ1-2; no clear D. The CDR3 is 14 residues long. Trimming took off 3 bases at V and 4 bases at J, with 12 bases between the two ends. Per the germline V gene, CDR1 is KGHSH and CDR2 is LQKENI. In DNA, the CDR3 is TGTGCCAGCTCACCGCGGGAGGGCACCTATGGCTACACCTTC. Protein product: CASSPREGTYGYTF.

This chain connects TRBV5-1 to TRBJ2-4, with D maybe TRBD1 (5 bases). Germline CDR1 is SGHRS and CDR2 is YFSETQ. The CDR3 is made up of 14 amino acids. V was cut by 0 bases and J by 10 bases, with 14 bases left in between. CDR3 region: CASSLGVGKGIQYF. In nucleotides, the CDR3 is TGCGCCAGCAGCTTGGGCGTAGGAAAGGGGATTCAGTACTTC.

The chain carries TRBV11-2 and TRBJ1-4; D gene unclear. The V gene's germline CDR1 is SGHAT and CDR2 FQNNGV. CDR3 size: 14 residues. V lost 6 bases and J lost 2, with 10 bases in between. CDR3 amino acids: CASRAGVTNEKLFF. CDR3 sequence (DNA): TGTGCCAGCAGGGCGGGTGTCACTAATGAAAAACTGTTTTTT.

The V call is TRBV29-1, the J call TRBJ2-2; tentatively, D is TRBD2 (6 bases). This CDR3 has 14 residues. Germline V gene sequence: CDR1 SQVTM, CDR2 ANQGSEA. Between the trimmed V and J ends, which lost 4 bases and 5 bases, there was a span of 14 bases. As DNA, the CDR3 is TGCAGCGTTGCCGGGACTGGGAGGACCGGGGAGCTGTTTTTT. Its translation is CSVAGTGRTGELFF.

The chain's CDR3 is CASSYWDKGSGNTIYF. The CDR3 DNA reads TGTGCCAGCAGTTACTGGGACAAGGGATCTGGAAACACCATATATTTT. The rearrangement links TRBV6-6 to TRBJ1-3, with a weak D call TRBD1 (6 bases). Trimming stripped 1 base from V and 1 base from J, with 11 bases between. CDR3 size: 16 residues. Per germline, CDR1 MNHNY and CDR2 SVGAGI (reference sequence).

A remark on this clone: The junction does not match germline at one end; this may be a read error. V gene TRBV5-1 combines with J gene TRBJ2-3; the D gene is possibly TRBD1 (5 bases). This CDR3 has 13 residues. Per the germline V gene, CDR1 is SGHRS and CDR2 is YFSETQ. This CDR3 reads CASSLQAPDMQYF. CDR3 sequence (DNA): TGCGCCAGCAGCTTACAGGCTCCAGATATGCAGTATTTT.

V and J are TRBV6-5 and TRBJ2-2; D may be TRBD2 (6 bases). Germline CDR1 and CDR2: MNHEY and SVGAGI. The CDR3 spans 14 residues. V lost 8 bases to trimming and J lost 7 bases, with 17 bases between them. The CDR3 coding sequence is TGTGCCAGCGCGAGCCGGCGGGGCGTCGGGGAGCTGTTTTTT. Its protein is CASASRRGVGELFF.

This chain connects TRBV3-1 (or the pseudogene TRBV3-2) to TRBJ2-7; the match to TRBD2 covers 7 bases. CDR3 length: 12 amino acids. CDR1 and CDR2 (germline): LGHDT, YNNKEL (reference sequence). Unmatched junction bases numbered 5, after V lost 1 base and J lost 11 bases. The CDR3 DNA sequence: TGTGCCAGCAGCCAAGGGGGGGGAGTAGAGTACTTC. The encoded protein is CASSQGGGVEYF.

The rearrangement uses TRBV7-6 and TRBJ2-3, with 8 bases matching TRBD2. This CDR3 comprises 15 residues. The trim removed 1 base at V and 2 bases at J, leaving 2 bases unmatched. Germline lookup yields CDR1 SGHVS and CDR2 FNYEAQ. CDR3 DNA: TGTGCCAGCAGCTTAGAAGCGGGGGTCACAGATACGCAGTATTTT. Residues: CASSLEAGVTDTQYF.

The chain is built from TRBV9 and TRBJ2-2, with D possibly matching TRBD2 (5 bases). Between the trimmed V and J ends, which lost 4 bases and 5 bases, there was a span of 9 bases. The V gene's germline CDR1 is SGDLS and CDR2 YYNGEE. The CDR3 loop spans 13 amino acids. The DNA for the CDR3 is TGTGCCAGCAGCCTCCCGGGGACCGGGGAGCTGTTTTTT. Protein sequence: CASSLPGTGELFF. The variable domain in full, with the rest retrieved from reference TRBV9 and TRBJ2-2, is DSGVTQTPKHLITATGQRVTLRCSPRSGDLSVYWYQQSLDQGLQFLIQYYNGEERAKGNILERFSAQQFPDLHSELNLSSLELGDSALYFCASSLPGTGELFFGEGSRLTVL.

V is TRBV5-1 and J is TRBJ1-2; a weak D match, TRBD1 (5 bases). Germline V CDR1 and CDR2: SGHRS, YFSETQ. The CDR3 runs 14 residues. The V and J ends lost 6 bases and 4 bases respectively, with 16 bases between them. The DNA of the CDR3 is TGCGCCAGCACCACGGAGGGGACTTCCTATGGCTACACCTTC. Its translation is CASTTEGTSYGYTF.

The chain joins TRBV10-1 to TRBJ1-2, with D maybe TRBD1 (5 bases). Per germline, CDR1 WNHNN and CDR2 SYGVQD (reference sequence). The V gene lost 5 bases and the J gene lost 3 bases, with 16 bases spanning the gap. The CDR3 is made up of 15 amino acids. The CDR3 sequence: CASSWAGGGDYGYTF. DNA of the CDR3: TGCGCCAGCAGTTGGGCGGGGGGGGGTGACTATGGCTACACCTTC.

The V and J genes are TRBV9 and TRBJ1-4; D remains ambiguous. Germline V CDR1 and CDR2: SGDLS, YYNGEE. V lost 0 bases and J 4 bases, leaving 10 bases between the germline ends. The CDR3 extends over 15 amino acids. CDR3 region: CASSVGTALNEKLFF. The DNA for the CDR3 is TGTGCCAGCAGCGTAGGTACAGCCCTTAATGAAAAACTGTTTTTT.

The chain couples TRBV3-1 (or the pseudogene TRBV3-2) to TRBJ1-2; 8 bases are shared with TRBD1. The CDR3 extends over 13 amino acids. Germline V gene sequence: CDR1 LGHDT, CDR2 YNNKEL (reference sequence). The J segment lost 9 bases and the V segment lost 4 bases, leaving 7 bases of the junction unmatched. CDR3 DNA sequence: TGTGCCAGCAGCCGTGGACAGGGAACAAGCTACACCTTC. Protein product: CASSRGQGTSYTF.

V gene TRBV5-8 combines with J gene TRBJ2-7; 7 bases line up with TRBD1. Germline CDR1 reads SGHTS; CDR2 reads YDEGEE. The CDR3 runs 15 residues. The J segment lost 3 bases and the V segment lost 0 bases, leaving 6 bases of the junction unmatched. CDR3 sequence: CASSLVNRGGYEQYF. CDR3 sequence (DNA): TGTGCCAGCAGCTTGGTAAACAGGGGCGGCTACGAGCAGTACTTC.

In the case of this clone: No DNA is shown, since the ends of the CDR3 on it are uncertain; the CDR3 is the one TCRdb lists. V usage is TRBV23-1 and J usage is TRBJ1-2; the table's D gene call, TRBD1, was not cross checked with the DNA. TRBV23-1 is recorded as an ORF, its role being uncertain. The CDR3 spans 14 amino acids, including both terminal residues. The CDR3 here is CATSFGEGALGYTF.

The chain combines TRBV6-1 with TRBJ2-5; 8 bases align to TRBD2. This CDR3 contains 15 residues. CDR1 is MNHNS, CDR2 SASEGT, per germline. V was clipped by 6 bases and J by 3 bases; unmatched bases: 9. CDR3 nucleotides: TGTGCCAGCAGGCCCCACGGGACTAGAGAAGAGACCCAGTACTTC. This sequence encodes CASRPHGTREETQYF.

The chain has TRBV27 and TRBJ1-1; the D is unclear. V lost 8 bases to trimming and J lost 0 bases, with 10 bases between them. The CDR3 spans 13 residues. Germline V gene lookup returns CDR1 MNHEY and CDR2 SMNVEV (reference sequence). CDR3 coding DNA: TGTGCCAGCGGAGCGGGATTGAACACTGAAGCTTTCTTT. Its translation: CASGAGLNTEAFF.